What follows are 11 T cell receptor beta chains derived from one specimen sequenced in a study of cytomegalovirus exposure and HLA in healthy donors. Use of 60 Vbeta and 13 Jbeta primers characterized the PCR. Assay: immunoSEQ multiplex PCR; the TCRdb copy retains only in-frame clones and omits some. Among about 170,000 clones listed, under 80% were seen once. Input material: PBMCs. The receptors shown here come from a man aged 40-49 years in good health and CMV-seronegative.

CDR3 in amino acids: CASSQDRDTFYGYTF. The CDR3, as DNA: TGTGCCAGCAGCCAAGATCGTGATACATTCTATGGCTACACCTTC. The chain joins TRBV4-2 to TRBJ1-2; D gene unclear. V dropped 0 bases and J dropped 4 bases, with 12 bases sitting between them. There are 15 residues in the CDR3. Per germline, CDR1 LGHNA and CDR2 YNFKEQ.

The rearrangement uses TRBV28 and TRBJ2-7; D perhaps matches TRBD1 (5 bases). CDR1 is MDHEN and CDR2 is SYDVKM in the germline V gene. This CDR3 comprises 15 residues. V gave up 7 bases and J gave up 0 bases, with 16 bases separating them. The CDR3 is CASNQQALPSYEQYF. DNA for the CDR3: TGTGCCAGCAATCAACAGGCCTTGCCCTCCTACGAGCAGTACTTC.

V and J are TRBV20-1 and TRBJ1-1, with no clear D. V was pared by 6 bases and J by 10 bases, with 15 bases between. CDR3 length: 11 amino acids. CDR1 and CDR2 from the germline V gene are DFQATT and SNEGSKA (reference sequence). CDR3 sequence reads: CSAPPGQRAFF. DNA for the CDR3: TGCAGTGCCCCGCCAGGTCAGAGAGCTTTCTTT.

The chain couples TRBV25-1 to TRBJ2-3; no firm D call. The V gene lost 4 bases and the J gene lost 0 bases, with 8 bases spanning the gap. There are 14 residues in the CDR3. CDR1 and CDR2 from the germline V gene are MGHDK and SYGVNS. The CDR3 nucleotides read TGTGCCAGCAGTGCACAACCCAGCACAGATACGCAGTATTTT. Protein product: CASSAQPSTDTQYF.

This clone was found a few times. The chain carries TRBV27 and TRBJ2-5; the match to TRBD1 covers 7 bases. J lost 4 bases, V lost 8 bases, and 4 bases had no gene match. Germline CDR1 is MNHEY and CDR2 is SMNVEV (reference sequence). The CDR3 is made up of 12 amino acids. The CDR3 coding sequence is TGTGCCAGCGGAAGACAGGGAGAGACCCAGTACTTC. Translated: CASGRQGETQYF.

As concerns this clone: A junction boundary mismatches the germline segment, possibly from a read error. The chain has TRBV7-9 and TRBJ2-3; D might be TRBD1 (5 bases). The CDR3 runs to 12 residues. Germline V gene data show CDR1 as SEHNR and CDR2 as FQNEAQ (reference sequence). In DNA, the CDR3 is TGTTCCAGCAGCCATCAGGGAGATACGCAGTATTTT. It specifies CSSSHQGDTQYF.

This clone was seen a handful of times. The rearrangement links TRBV5-1 to TRBJ2-7; D may be TRBD1 (6 bases). Per the germline V gene, CDR1 is SGHRS and CDR2 is YFSETQ. With 0 bases removed from V and 1 base from J, the gap between germline ends came to 17 bases. CDR3 length: 17 residues. CDR3 bases: TGCGCCAGCAGCTTGGCGGCCGGGGACATCTGGTCCTACGAGCAGTACTTC. This gives the protein CASSLAAGDIWSYEQYF.

The genes are TRBV29-1 and TRBJ2-2, with D maybe TRBD2 (7 bases). Germline V gene lookup returns CDR1 SQVTM and CDR2 ANQGSEA. CDR3 length: 13 residues. V lost 5 bases and J 5 bases, leaving 12 bases between the germline ends. The CDR3, as DNA: TGCAGCGTTTGGGGGGGCTTGACCGGGGAGCTGTTTTTT. This encodes CSVWGGLTGELFF.

The chain links TRBV4-1 to TRBJ2-1; TRBD2 aligns across 11 bases. Germline V gene sequence: CDR1 MGHRA, CDR2 YSYEKL. V lost 4 bases, J lost 0 bases, and 2 bases stayed unmatched. This CDR3 is 16 amino acids long. The CDR3 sequence: CASSPSGGSSYNEQFF. The CDR3 bases are TGCGCCAGCAGCCCTAGCGGGGGGAGCTCCTACAATGAGCAGTTCTTC.

Concerning this clone itself: Sequence at one end of the junction differs from germline and may be a read error. J is TRBJ1-1 and V is TRBV7-9; D remains unclear. The CDR3 length is 11 residues. Germline CDR1 SEHNR, CDR2 FQNEAQ (reference sequence). The CDR3 loop reads CSSSLISEAFF. CDR3 bases: TGTTCCAGCAGCTTAATCTCTGAAGCTTTCTTT. Using reference TRBV7-9 and TRBJ1-1 for the parts outside the CDR3, the full variable domain is DTGVSQNPRHKITKRGQNVTFRCDPISEHNRLYWYRQTLGQGPEFLTYFQNEAQLEKSRLLSDRFSAERPKGSFSTLEIQRTEQGDSAMYLCSSSLISEAFFGQGTRLTVV.

V usage is TRBV12-5 and J usage is TRBJ1-1; no firm D call. The CDR3 contains 14 residues. Germline-derived CDR1 and CDR2 are LGHNT and FRNRAP. The V and J ends lost 5 bases and 8 bases respectively, with 18 bases between them. The CDR3 DNA sequence: TGTGCTAGTGGTACCTCGGGGAGCCACTCCGAAGCTTTCTTT. The encoded protein is CASGTSGSHSEAFF.